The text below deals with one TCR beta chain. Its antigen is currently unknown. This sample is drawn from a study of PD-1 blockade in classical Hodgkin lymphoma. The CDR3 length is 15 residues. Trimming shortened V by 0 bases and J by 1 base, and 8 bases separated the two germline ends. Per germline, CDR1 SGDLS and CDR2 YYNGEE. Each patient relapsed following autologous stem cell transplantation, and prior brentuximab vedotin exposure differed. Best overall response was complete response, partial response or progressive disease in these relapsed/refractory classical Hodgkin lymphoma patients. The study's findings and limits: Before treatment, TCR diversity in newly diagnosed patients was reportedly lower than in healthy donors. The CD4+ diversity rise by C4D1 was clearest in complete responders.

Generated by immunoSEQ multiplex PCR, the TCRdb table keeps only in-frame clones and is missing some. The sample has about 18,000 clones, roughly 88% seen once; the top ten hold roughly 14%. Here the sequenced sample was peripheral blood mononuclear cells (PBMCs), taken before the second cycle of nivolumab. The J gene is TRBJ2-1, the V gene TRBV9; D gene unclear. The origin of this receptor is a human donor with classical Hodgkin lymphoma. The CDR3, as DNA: TGTGCCAGCAGCGTAGGAACGTCGTCCTACAATGAGCAGTTCTTC. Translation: CASSVGTSSYNEQFF.